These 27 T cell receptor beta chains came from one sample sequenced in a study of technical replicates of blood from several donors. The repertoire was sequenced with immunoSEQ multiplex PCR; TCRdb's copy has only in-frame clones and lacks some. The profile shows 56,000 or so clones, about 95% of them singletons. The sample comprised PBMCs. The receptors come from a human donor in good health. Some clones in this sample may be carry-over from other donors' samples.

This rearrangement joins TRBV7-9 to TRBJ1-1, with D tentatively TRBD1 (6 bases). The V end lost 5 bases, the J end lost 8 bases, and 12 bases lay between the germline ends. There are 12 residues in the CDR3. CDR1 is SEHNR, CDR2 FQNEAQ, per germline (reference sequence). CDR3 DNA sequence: TGTGCCAGCAGCGGGGGGGCAGGGGAAGCTTTCTTT. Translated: CASSGGAGEAFF.

CDR3 DNA: TGTGCCAGCATTCCGGGACAGCCTTCTGGAGGCTACACCTTC. Amino acid sequence: CASIPGQPSGGYTF. V gene TRBV28 combines with J gene TRBJ1-2, with 7 bases that match TRBD1. The CDR3 consists of 14 residues. J gave up 8 bases and V 7 bases, and 13 bases lay outside the gene matches. Germline V gene lookup returns CDR1 MDHEN and CDR2 SYDVKM.

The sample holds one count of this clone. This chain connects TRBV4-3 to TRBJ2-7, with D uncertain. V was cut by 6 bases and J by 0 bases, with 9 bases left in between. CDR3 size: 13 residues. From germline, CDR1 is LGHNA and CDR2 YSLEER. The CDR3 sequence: CASSVTVSYEQYF. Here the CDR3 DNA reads TGCGCCAGCAGTGTCACAGTCTCCTACGAGCAGTACTTC.

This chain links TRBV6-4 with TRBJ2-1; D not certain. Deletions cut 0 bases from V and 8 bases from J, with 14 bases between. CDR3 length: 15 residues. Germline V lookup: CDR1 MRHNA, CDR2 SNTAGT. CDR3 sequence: CASSDSIWAPHEQFF. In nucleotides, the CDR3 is TGTGCCAGCAGTGACTCGATATGGGCCCCACATGAGCAGTTCTTC.

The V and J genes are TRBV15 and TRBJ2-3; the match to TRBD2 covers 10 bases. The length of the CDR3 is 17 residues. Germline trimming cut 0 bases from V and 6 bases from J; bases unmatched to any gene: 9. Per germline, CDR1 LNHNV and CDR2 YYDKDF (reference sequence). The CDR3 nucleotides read TGTGCCACCAGCAGAGAGCTACTAGCGGGGACCGACGATACGCAGTATTTT. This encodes CATSRELLAGTDDTQYF.

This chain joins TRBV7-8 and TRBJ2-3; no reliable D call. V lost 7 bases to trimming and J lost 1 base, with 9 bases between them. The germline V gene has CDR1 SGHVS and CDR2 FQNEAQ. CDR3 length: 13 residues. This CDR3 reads CASKNPGTDTQYF. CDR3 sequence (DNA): TGTGCCAGCAAAAACCCGGGCACAGATACGCAGTATTTT.

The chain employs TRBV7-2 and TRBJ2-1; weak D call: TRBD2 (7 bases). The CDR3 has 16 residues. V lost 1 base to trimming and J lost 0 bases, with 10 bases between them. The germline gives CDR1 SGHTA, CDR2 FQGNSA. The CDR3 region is CASSLVGGVSYNEQFF. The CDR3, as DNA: TGTGCCAGCAGCTTAGTAGGGGGGGTCTCCTACAATGAGCAGTTCTTC.

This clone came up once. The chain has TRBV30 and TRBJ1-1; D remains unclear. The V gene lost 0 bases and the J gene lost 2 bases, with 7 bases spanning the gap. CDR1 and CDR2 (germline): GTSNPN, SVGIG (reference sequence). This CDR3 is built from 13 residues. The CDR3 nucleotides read TGTGCCTGGAGTGTAAAGCTTAACACTGAAGCTTTCTTT. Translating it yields CAWSVKLNTEAFF.

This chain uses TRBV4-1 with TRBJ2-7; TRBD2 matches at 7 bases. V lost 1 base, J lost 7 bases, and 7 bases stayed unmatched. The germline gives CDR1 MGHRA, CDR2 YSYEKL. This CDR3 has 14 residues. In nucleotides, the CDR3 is TGCGCCAGCAGCCAAGCTAGCGGTCTAGGGGAGCAGTACTTC. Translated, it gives CASSQASGLGEQYF.

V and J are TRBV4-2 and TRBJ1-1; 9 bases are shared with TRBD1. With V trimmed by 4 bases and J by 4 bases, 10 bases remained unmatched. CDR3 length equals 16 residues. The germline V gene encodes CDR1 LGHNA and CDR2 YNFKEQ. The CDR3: CASSPQLGQGITEAFF. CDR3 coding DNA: TGTGCCAGCAGCCCACAACTTGGACAGGGGATCACTGAAGCTTTCTTT.

The CDR3 nucleotides are TGCGCCAGCAGCCCGGAGGGAGGGCCCTACGAGCAGTACTTC. Protein: CASSPEGGPYEQYF. The chain recombines TRBV5-1 with TRBJ2-7, with 7 bases that match TRBD2. Germline-derived CDR1 and CDR2 are SGHRS and YFSETQ. Trimming at V came to 4 bases and at J to 2 bases, leaving 6 bases not matched to a gene. The CDR3 is 14 amino acids.

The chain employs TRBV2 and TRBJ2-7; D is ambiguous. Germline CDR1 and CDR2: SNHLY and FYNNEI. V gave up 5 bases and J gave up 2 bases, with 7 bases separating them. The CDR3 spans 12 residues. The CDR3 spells CASSYITYEQYF. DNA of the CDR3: TGTGCCAGCAGTTACATTACCTACGAGCAGTACTTC.

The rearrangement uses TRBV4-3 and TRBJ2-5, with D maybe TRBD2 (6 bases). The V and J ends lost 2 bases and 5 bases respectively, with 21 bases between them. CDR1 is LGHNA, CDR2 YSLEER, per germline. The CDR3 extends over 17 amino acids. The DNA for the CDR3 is TGCGCCAGCAGCCAACGACCTCTGGGCCCCGCGGGGGAGACCCAGTACTTC. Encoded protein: CASSQRPLGPAGETQYF.

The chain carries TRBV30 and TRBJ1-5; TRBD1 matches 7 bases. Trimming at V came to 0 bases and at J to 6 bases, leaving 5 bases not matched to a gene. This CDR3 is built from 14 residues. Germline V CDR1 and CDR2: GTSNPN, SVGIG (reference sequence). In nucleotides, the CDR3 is TGTGCCTGGAGTGTAGGCCAGGGGGTTCAGCCCCAGCATTTT. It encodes CAWSVGQGVQPQHF.

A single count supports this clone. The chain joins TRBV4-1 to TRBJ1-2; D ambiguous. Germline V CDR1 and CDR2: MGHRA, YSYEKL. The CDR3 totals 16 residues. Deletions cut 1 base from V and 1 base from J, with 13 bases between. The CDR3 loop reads CASSQGPPLDNYGYTF. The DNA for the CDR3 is TGCGCCAGCAGCCAAGGGCCCCCGCTAGATAACTATGGCTACACCTTC.

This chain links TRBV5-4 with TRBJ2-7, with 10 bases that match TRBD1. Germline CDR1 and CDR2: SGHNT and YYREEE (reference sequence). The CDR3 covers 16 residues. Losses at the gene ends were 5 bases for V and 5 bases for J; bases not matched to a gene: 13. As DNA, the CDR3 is TGTGCCAGCAGAACGGGGGGTGGGACAGGGGTTCACGAGCAGTACTTC. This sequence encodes CASRTGGGTGVHEQYF.

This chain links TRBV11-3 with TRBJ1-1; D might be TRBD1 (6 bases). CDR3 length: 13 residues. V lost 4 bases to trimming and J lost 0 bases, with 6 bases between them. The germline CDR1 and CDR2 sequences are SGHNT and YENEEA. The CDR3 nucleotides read TGTGCCAGCAGCTGGACAGTGAACACTGAAGCTTTCTTT. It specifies CASSWTVNTEAFF.

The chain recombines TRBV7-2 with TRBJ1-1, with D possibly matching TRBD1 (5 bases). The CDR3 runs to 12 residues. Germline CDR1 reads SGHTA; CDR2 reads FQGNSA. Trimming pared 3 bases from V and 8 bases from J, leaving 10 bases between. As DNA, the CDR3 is TGTGCCAGCAGCTTCGGGACTGACGAAGCTTTCTTT. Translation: CASSFGTDEAFF.

This CDR3 is CASSAPGDYEQYF. Here the CDR3 DNA reads TGTGCCAGCAGTGCCCCAGGGGACTACGAGCAGTACTTC. The V gene is TRBV6-5, the J gene TRBJ2-7, with a tentative D call TRBD1 (6 bases). CDR3 length: 13 residues. The V end lost 5 bases, the J end lost 3 bases, and 11 bases lay between the germline ends. Germline V gives CDR1 MNHEY, CDR2 SVGAGI.

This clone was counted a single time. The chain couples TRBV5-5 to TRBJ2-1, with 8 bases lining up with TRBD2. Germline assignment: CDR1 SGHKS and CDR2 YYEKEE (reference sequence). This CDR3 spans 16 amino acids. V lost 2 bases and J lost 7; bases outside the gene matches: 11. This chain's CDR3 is CASSFVSGGAWNEQFF. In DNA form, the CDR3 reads TGTGCCAGCAGCTTCGTAAGCGGGGGAGCTTGGAATGAGCAGTTCTTC.

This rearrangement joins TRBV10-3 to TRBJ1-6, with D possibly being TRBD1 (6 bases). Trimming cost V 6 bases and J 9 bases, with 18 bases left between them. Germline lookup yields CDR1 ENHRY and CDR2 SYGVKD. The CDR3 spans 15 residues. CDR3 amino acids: CAIRQGEFESSPLHF. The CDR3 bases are TGTGCCATCAGACAGGGTGAATTCGAGTCTTCACCCCTCCACTTT.

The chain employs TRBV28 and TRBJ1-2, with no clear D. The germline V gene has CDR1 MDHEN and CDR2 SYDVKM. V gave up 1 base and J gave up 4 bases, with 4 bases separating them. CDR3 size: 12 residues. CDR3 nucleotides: TGTGCCAGCAGTTTATTTCTCTATGGCTACACCTTC. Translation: CASSLFLYGYTF.

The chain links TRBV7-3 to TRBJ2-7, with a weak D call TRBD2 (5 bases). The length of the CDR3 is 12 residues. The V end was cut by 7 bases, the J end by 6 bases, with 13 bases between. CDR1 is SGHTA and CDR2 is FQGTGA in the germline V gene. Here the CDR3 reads CASTDGVVEQYF. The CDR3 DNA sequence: TGTGCCAGCACCGACGGGGTGGTCGAGCAGTACTTC. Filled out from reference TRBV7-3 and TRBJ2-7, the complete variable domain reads GAGVSQTPSNKVTEKGKYVELRCDPISGHTALYWYRQSLGQGPEFLIYFQGTGAADDSGLPNDRFFAVRPEGSVSTLKIQRTERGDSAVYLCASTDGVVEQYFGPGTRLTVT.

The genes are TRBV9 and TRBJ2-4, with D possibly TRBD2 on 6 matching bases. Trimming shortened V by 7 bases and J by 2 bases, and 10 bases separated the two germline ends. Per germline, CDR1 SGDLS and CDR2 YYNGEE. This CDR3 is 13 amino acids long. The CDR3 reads CASGGFSKNIQYF. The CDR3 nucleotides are TGTGCCAGCGGGGGGTTTTCCAAAAACATTCAGTACTTC.

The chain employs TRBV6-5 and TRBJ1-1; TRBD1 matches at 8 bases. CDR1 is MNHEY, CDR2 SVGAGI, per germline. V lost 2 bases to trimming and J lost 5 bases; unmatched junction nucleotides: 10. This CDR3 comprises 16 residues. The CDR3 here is CASSYTAPRGPTEAFF. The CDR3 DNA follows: TGTGCCAGCAGTTACACAGCCCCCAGGGGGCCGACTGAAGCTTTCTTT.

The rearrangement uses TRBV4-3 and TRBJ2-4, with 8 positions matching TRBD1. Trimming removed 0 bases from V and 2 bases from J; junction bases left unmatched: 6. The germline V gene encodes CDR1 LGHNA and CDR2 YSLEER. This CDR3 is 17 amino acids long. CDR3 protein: CASSQDRSRGPKNIQYF. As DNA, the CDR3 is TGCGCCAGCAGCCAAGATCGGTCCAGGGGGCCCAAAAACATTCAGTACTTC.

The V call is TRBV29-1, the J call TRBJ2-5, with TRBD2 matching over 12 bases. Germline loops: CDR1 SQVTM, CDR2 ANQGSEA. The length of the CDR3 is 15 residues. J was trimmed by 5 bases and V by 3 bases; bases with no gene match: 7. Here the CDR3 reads CSVDRPSGGAETQYF. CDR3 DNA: TGCAGCGTTGATAGGCCTAGCGGGGGGGCGGAGACCCAGTACTTC.